What follows are 32 T cell receptor beta chains derived from one specimen sequenced in a study of OX40 agonist ivuxolimab in advanced cancers. The data were produced by immunoSEQ multiplex PCR, yet TCRdb's version contains in-frame clones alone and is incomplete. The sample contains tens of thousands of clones, approximately 85% of which appear only once. The source was CD4+ or CD8+ T cells sorted from blood, collected in a trial of the OX40 agonist ivuxolimab. Receptors originate from an adult with an advanced solid tumor such as melanoma, head and neck, liver or kidney cancer.

This clone was seen a handful of times. The chain employs TRBV5-6 and TRBJ2-3; 12 bases agree with TRBD2. Germline V lookup: CDR1 SGHDT, CDR2 YYEEEE. The CDR3 is 16 residues long. V dropped 3 bases and J dropped 2; count of bases not matched to a gene: 4. The CDR3 here is CASSSTSGGFTDTQYF. The CDR3 nucleotides are TGTGCCAGCAGCTCGACTAGCGGGGGATTCACAGATACGCAGTATTTT.

Here the CDR3 DNA reads TGTGCCAGCAGTCCGCAGGGAGGCCCAGGGCCCCAGCATTTT. Protein product: CASSPQGGPGPQHF. The J gene is TRBJ1-5, the V gene TRBV27; D is possibly TRBD1 (5 bases). CDR3 length: 14 amino acids. Looked up from germline, CDR1 is MNHEY and CDR2 is SMNVEV (reference sequence). Trimming took off 5 bases at V and 9 bases at J, with 17 bases between the two ends.

This clone was counted between two and nine times. The chain uses TRBV5-1 and TRBJ1-2; D possibly corresponds to TRBD1 (5 bases). Trimming cost V 4 bases and J 8 bases, with 15 bases left between them. Germline-derived CDR1 and CDR2 are SGHRS and YFSETQ. This CDR3 has 13 residues. CDR3 residues: CASSRDSLKGYTF. CDR3 nucleotide sequence: TGCGCCAGCAGCCGTGACAGCTTAAAGGGCTACACCTTC.

A few counts support this clone. The chain joins TRBV5-4 to TRBJ1-6; no firm D call. The germline gives CDR1 SGHNT, CDR2 YYREEE (reference sequence). This CDR3 region has 13 residues. The V end was cut by 0 bases, the J end by 10 bases, with 8 bases between. The chain's CDR3 is CASSLEGGSPLHF. The CDR3 nucleotides read TGTGCCAGCAGCTTGGAGGGAGGGTCACCCCTCCACTTT.

The chain joins TRBV4-3 to TRBJ2-5; 11 nucleotides match TRBD2. Unmatched junction bases numbered 5, after V lost 1 base and J lost 1 base. CDR3 size: 17 residues. Germline-derived CDR1 and CDR2 are LGHNA and YSLEER. This chain's CDR3 is CASSQGSSGGPQETQYF. The CDR3 bases are TGCGCCAGCAGCCAAGGTTCTAGCGGGGGGCCCCAAGAGACCCAGTACTTC.

The V gene is TRBV7-9, the J gene TRBJ2-3, with 8 bases aligning to TRBD2. V was clipped by 3 bases and J by 2 bases; unmatched bases: 4. The germline V gene encodes CDR1 SEHNR and CDR2 FQNEAQ (reference sequence). The CDR3 runs to 15 residues. The CDR3 here is CASSFTSGYTDTQYF. For the CDR3, the DNA is TGTGCCAGCAGCTTTACTAGCGGATACACAGATACGCAGTATTTT. Full variable domain (remainder filled in from reference TRBV7-9 and TRBJ2-3): DTGVSQNPRHKITKRGQNVTFRCDPISEHNRLYWYRQTLGQGPEFLTYFQNEAQLEKSRLLSDRFSAERPKGSFSTLEIQRTEQGDSAMYLCASSFTSGYTDTQYFGPGTRLTVL.

The genes are TRBV5-5 and TRBJ1-5; 7 nucleotides align to TRBD1. Germline V gene sequence: CDR1 SGHKS, CDR2 YYEKEE (reference sequence). This CDR3 has 15 residues. J gave up 5 bases and V 0 bases, and 5 bases lay outside the gene matches. This chain's CDR3 is CASSLETGMHQPQHF. The CDR3 DNA reads as TGTGCCAGCAGCTTGGAGACAGGGATGCATCAGCCCCAGCATTTT.

The V and J genes are TRBV7-6 and TRBJ1-6; no reliable D call. The CDR3 has 16 residues. The germline gives CDR1 SGHVS, CDR2 FNYEAQ. Deletions cut 5 bases from V and 0 bases from J, with 11 bases between. CDR3 sequence (DNA): TGTGCCAGCAGCCTACAGCCTACCTCCTATAATTCACCCCTCCACTTT. This gives the protein CASSLQPTSYNSPLHF.

This chain's CDR3 is CASSHDNNVYRINSNQPQHF. In DNA, the CDR3 is TGCGCCAGCAGCCATGACAATAACGTATACAGGATCAATAGCAATCAGCCCCAGCATTTT. The chain combines TRBV4-3 with TRBJ1-5, with D maybe TRBD1 (5 bases). Germline lookup yields CDR1 LGHNA and CDR2 YSLEER. The CDR3 runs to 20 residues. V was pared by 3 bases and J by 0 bases, with 24 bases between.

For the CDR3, the DNA is TGCGCCAGCAGCTTGGCCGGGGAACAAGAGACCCAGTACTTC. Protein product: CASSLAGEQETQYF. The gene calls are TRBV5-1 and TRBJ2-5, with D possibly being TRBD2 (5 bases). Trimming cost V 0 bases and J 2 bases, with 8 bases left between them. CDR3 length equals 14 residues. CDR1 is SGHRS, CDR2 YFSETQ, per germline.

This chain joins TRBV11-2 and TRBJ1-3, with D tentatively TRBD1 (5 bases). The CDR3 covers 19 residues. CDR1 and CDR2 (germline): SGHAT, FQNNGV. Trimming took 5 bases from V and 0 from J, leaving 23 bases between them. DNA for the CDR3: TGTGCCAGCAGCAAGGGACTGGGGTTTTCCCCCGACTCTGGAAACACCATATATTTT. The encoded protein is CASSKGLGFSPDSGNTIYF.

The V and J genes are TRBV9 and TRBJ2-7, with 9 positions matching TRBD2. The CDR3 runs to 15 residues. CDR1 is SGDLS, CDR2 YYNGEE, per germline. The V and J ends lost 3 bases and 4 bases, in that order; junction bases with no gene match: 8. CDR3 sequence (DNA): TGTGCCAGCAGCGCTGGAGCGGGAGGCCGGTACGAGCAGTACTTC. This gives the protein CASSAGAGGRYEQYF.

V usage is TRBV29-1 and J usage is TRBJ2-1; 9 positions match TRBD1. There are 13 residues in the CDR3. Trimming at V came to 8 bases and at J to 4 bases, leaving 6 bases not matched to a gene. The V gene's germline CDR1 is SQVTM and CDR2 ANQGSEA. The CDR3 spells CSSLGQGYNEQFF. In nucleotides, the CDR3 is TGCAGCTCCCTGGGACAGGGTTACAATGAGCAGTTCTTC.

The V call is TRBV21-1, the J call TRBJ2-3; the table's D call TRBD2 went unverified against the DNA. TRBV21-1 is deemed a pseudogene. The length of the CDR3 is 16 residues. DNA for the CDR3: TGTGCCAGCAGCCCCCGTGAAAAAGAGAACACAGATACGCAGTATTTT. It yields the protein CASSPREKENTDTQYF.

The CDR3 coding sequence is TGTGCTAGTGGTTTCAGCGGGGGGGGATACAATGAGCAGTTCTTC. The encoded protein is CASGFSGGGYNEQFF. The chain recombines TRBV12-5 with TRBJ2-1; 10 nucleotides agree with TRBD2. The germline gives CDR1 LGHNT, CDR2 FRNRAP. V shed 3 bases, J shed 4 bases, and the junction held 3 bases outside the gene matches. The CDR3 runs 15 residues.

The rearrangement uses TRBV7-2 and TRBJ2-7; 12 bases are shared with TRBD2. V trimming: 6 bases; J trimming: 10 bases; junction bases outside the gene matches: 7. The CDR3 totals 13 residues. Germline V gene lookup returns CDR1 SGHTA and CDR2 FQGNSA. The CDR3 DNA reads TGTGCCAGCAGACGGACTAGCGGGGACCGTCAGTACTTC. The encoded protein is CASRRTSGDRQYF.

This clone is deemed medium-sized (0.01 to 0.1%). DNA for the CDR3: TGTGCCAGCACTGACAGCCATAGCAATCAGCCCCAGCATTTT. Protein product: CASTDSHSNQPQHF. The chain combines TRBV2 with TRBJ1-5; D is perhaps TRBD1 (5 bases). The germline CDR1 and CDR2 sequences are SNHLY and FYNNEI. V was trimmed by 7 bases and J by 0 bases, leaving 10 bases between them. The CDR3 runs to 14 residues.

The J gene is TRBJ1-6, the V gene TRBV6-5; the D gene is possibly TRBD1 (5 bases). In germline, CDR1 is MNHEY, CDR2 SVGAGI. The CDR3 runs to 14 residues. Trimming took off 7 bases at V and 7 bases at J, with 14 bases between the two ends. As DNA, the CDR3 is TGTGCCAGCACGACTCAGGGAGGGAATTCACCCCTCCACTTT. The encoded protein is CASTTQGGNSPLHF.

The chain links TRBV5-6 to TRBJ2-5; 10 positions match TRBD1. Per the germline V gene, CDR1 is SGHDT and CDR2 is YYEEEE. This CDR3 is 15 amino acids long. Germline trimming cut 1 base from V and 5 bases from J; bases unmatched to any gene: 5. The CDR3 loop reads CASSLSGQGKETQYF. The CDR3 coding sequence is TGTGCCAGCAGCTTGTCGGGACAGGGGAAGGAGACCCAGTACTTC.

CDR3 sequence (DNA): TGTGCCAGCTCACAATACTCCGGGACGGGGTACTTC. Residues: CASSQYSGTGYF. The chain carries TRBV18 and TRBJ2-5; TRBD1 or TRBD2 may be the D gene (5 bases each). The V and J ends lost 4 bases and 13 bases respectively, with 16 bases between them. The CDR3 runs to 12 residues. Germline CDR1 reads KGHSH; CDR2 reads LQKENI. Complete variable domain (other parts from reference TRBV18 and TRBJ2-5): NAGVMQNPRHLVRRRGQEARLRCSPMKGHSHVYWYRQLPEEGLKFMVYLQKENIIDESGMPKERFSAEFPKEGPSILRIQQVVRGDSAAYFCASSQYSGTGYFGPGTRLLVL.

In this sample, this clone turned up once. The chain is built from TRBV19 and TRBJ2-3, with 8 bases matching TRBD2. The CDR3 loop spans 15 amino acids. After removal of 5 bases from V and 4 bases from J, the junction contained 8 bases not matched to a gene. CDR1 is LNHDA, CDR2 SQIVND, per germline (reference sequence). The CDR3 sequence: CASSGGGLFPDTQYF. The CDR3 bases are TGTGCCAGTAGTGGCGGGGGGCTTTTCCCAGATACGCAGTATTTT.

A single count supports this clone. The chain employs TRBV5-4 and TRBJ1-1, with 7 bases lining up with TRBD1. From germline, CDR1 is SGHNT and CDR2 YYREEE (reference sequence). This CDR3 is 15 amino acids long. After removal of 1 base from V and 2 bases from J, the junction contained 5 bases not matched to a gene. The CDR3 here is CASSLRQGGNTEAFF. Here the CDR3 DNA reads TGTGCCAGCAGCTTGCGGCAGGGGGGTAACACTGAAGCTTTCTTT.

The genes are TRBV4-3 and TRBJ1-1; no firm D call. CDR1 LGHNA and CDR2 YSLEER come from the germline V gene. With 0 bases removed from V and 8 bases from J, the gap between germline ends came to 10 bases. The CDR3 sequence is 13 residues long. The CDR3 reads CASSQDRGSEAFF. The CDR3 region has the DNA TGCGCCAGCAGCCAAGATCGGGGAAGCGAAGCTTTCTTT.

The V and J genes are TRBV9 and TRBJ1-5; tentative D call: TRBD1 (6 bases). The CDR3 loop spans 14 amino acids. Germline CDR1 is SGDLS and CDR2 is YYNGEE. Trimming shortened V by 4 bases and J by 4 bases, and 12 bases separated the two germline ends. The CDR3 nucleotides read TGTGCCAGCAGCAAGACGGGGGCGAATCAGCCCCAGCATTTT. Amino acids: CASSKTGANQPQHF.

This clone was observed a single time. The chain is built from TRBV6-6 and TRBJ2-7; TRBD1 might be the D (6 bases). The CDR3 is made up of 16 amino acids. V was shortened by 2 bases and J by 2 bases, with 16 bases between the two germline ends. Germline CDR1 is MNHNY and CDR2 is SVGAGI (reference sequence). CDR3 in amino acids: CASSYPEQGNTYEQYF. The CDR3 nucleotides are TGTGCCAGCAGTTACCCTGAACAGGGAAACACCTACGAGCAGTACTTC.

The chain links TRBV7-2 to TRBJ2-5; D tentatively fits TRBD1 or TRBD2 (5 bases each). The CDR3 contains 14 residues. CDR1 is SGHTA and CDR2 is FQGNSA in the germline V gene. Trimming cost V 4 bases and J 9 bases, with 18 bases left between them. CDR3 DNA sequence: TGTGCCAGCAGCTCCCCGGGGCCCATTTCGGCCCAGTACTTC. Its protein product is CASSSPGPISAQYF.

V gene TRBV5-5 combines with J gene TRBJ1-3; D is uncertain. Trimming stripped 5 bases from V and 0 bases from J, with 6 bases between. Germline-derived CDR1 and CDR2 are SGHKS and YYEKEE (reference sequence). The CDR3 sequence is 13 residues long. The CDR3 nucleotides are TGTGCCAGCAGACGAGACTCTGGAAACACCATATATTTT. Translated: CASRRDSGNTIYF.

The gene calls are TRBV5-4 and TRBJ2-5; 7 nucleotides line up with TRBD1. Germline lookup yields CDR1 SGHNT and CDR2 YYREEE (reference sequence). V lost 5 bases and J lost 8; bases outside the gene matches: 12. The CDR3 has 14 amino acids. CDR3 in DNA: TGTGCCAGCAGAAAGGGACAGACTGAGAGAACCCAGTACTTC. Protein sequence: CASRKGQTERTQYF.

This sequence joins TRBV7-2 and TRBJ1-2; 9 bases fit TRBD1. V was pared by 0 bases and J by 6 bases, with 2 bases of the junction left unmatched. The CDR3 extends over 14 amino acids. The germline gives CDR1 SGHTA, CDR2 FQGNSA. The CDR3 here is CASSLARTGDGYTF. CDR3 coding DNA: TGTGCCAGCAGCTTAGCCCGGACAGGGGATGGCTACACCTTC.

This clone was detected once. V is TRBV2 and J is TRBJ2-2; D not certain. V was shortened by 6 bases and J by 8 bases, with 16 bases between the two germline ends. This CDR3 is 14 amino acids long. From germline, CDR1 is SNHLY and CDR2 FYNNEI. The DNA for the CDR3 is TGTGCCAGCAGCACTCCGACTGAGAGTGGGGAGCTGTTTTTT. This sequence encodes CASSTPTESGELFF. Supplemented by reference TRBV2 and TRBJ2-2, the full variable domain reads EPEVTQTPSHQVTQMGQEVILRCVPISNHLYFYWYRQILGQKVEFLVSFYNNEISEKSEIFDDQFSVERPDGSNFTLKIRSTKLEDSAMYFCASSTPTESGELFFGEGSRLTVL.

The chain combines TRBV5-5 with TRBJ1-5; D is uncertain. Between the trimmed V and J ends, which lost 4 bases and 2 bases, there was a span of 10 bases. Per the germline V gene, CDR1 is SGHKS and CDR2 is YYEKEE (reference sequence). There are 14 residues in the CDR3. This CDR3 reads CASSKEGGNQPQHF. As DNA, the CDR3 is TGTGCCAGCAGCAAGGAAGGAGGCAATCAGCCCCAGCATTTT.

The genes are TRBV21-1 and TRBJ2-3; TRBD2, the table's D call, was not compared with the DNA. TRBV21-1 is given as a pseudogene. The CDR3 spans 16 residues. The CDR3 DNA follows: TGTGCCAGCAGCAAAGCGGAGGGAATGAGCACAGATACGCAGTATTTT. Its protein is CASSKAEGMSTDTQYF.